This is a list of T cell receptor beta chains from one sample in a study of T-cell reconstitution after alpha-beta-depleted transplantation in children. One entry per CDR3 protein, called by TCRdb with MiXCR from the PCR reads. The table lists more than 200,000 distinct CDR3 sequences, roughly a quarter of them singletons. Source: PBMCs, mostly from graft donor cells, taken 360 days after TCRalphabeta/CD19-depleted stem cell transplant. The source is a female patient between 2 and 15 years old who had a stem cell transplant for congenital amegakaryocytic thrombocytopenia, so the T cells may come from the graft donor. Both conserved end residues are part of each CDR3. The D gene is left open where the match is weak. Not every row has a clone size; where given, it reads once, few, many or a size class.

clone_size,cdr3_length,v_call,d_call,j_call,cdr3_nt,cdr3_aa
.,17,TRBV20-1,TRBD1,TRBJ2-1,TGCAGTGCTCCAGAAACGACAGGGTACAGGGTCAACAATGAGCAGTTCTTC,CSAPETTGYRVNNEQFF
.,17,TRBV5-8,.,TRBJ1-1,TGTGCCAGCAGCGAAAGATATCCTCGGGGGGCTTACACTGAAGCTTTCTTT,CASSERYPRGAYTEAFF
few,14,TRBV12-3/TRBV12-4,.,TRBJ1-4,TGTGCCAGCAGTTTAAGACACATTAATGAAAAACTGTTTTTT,CASSLRHINEKLFF
.,13,TRBV18,.,TRBJ2-7,TGTGCCAGCTCAGATGAGGGACCCTACGAGCAGTACTTC,CASSDEGPYEQYF
.,17,TRBV12-3/TRBV12-4,TRBD2,TRBJ2-5,TGTGCCAGCAGCTTACGGTCTAGCGGGGGGAGGTCAGAGACCCAGTACTTC,CASSLRSSGGRSETQYF
.,15,TRBV3-1,TRBD1,TRBJ1-1,TGTGCCAGCAGTCAGGCCTTACAGGGGGCCGTTGAAGCTTTCTTT,CASSQALQGAVEAFF
.,13,TRBV12-3/TRBV12-4,.,TRBJ2-7,TGTGCCAGCAGTTTTTTCAGGGCCTACGAGCAGTACTTC,CASSFFRAYEQYF
.,14,TRBV18,.,TRBJ2-4,TGTGCCAGCTCACCAAGGGGGGGCAGGGACATTCAGTACTTC,CASSPRGGRDIQYF
.,16,TRBV24-1,TRBD2,TRBJ2-1,TGTGCCACCAGTGGTCAGAGCGGGATGACTTACAATGAGCAGTTCTTC,CATSGQSGMTYNEQFF
.,17,TRBV11-2,TRBD2,TRBJ2-7,TGTGCCAGCAGCGGGACTAGCGGGAGTCTTAGCTCCTACGAGCAGTACTTC,CASSGTSGSLSSYEQYF
.,18,TRBV6-1,TRBD2,TRBJ2-3,TGTGCCAGCAGTACGGGGCGGGGACTAGCGGAGCTCACAGATACGGAGTATTTT,CASSTGRGLAELTDTEYF
.,15,TRBV30,TRBD1,TRBJ1-5,TGTGCCTGGAGTCCCCGGGACAGGAGCAATCAGCCCCAGCATTTT,CAWSPRDRSNQPQHF
many,14,TRBV11-2,TRBD1,TRBJ2-7,TGTGCCAGCAGTTTGAGGACAGGTCCCTACGAGCAGTACTTC,CASSLRTGPYEQYF
many,15,TRBV10-3,.,TRBJ2-3,TGTGCCATCAGTGAGTCGAAGAGTGGCACAGATACGCAGTATTTT,CAISESKSGTDTQYF
few,15,TRBV5-1,TRBD1,TRBJ2-2,TGCGCCAGCAGCCCGAAGACAGGGGATGTCGGGGAGCTGTTTTTT,CASSPKTGDVGELFF
.,14,TRBV20-1,TRBD1,TRBJ2-2,TGCAGTGCTAAGGGACAGGGGAACACCGGGGAGCTGTTTTTT,CSAKGQGNTGELFF
few,15,TRBV6-1,TRBD1,TRBJ2-2,TGTGCCAGCAGGAGAGGGACAGCGAACACCGGGGAGCTGTTTTTT,CASRRGTANTGELFF
few,14,TRBV6-5,.,TRBJ1-1,TGTGCCAGCAGTTTGACACCTATGAACACTGAAGCTTTCTTT,CASSLTPMNTEAFF
.,17,TRBV6-2/TRBV6-3,TRBD1,TRBJ2-3,TGTGCCAGCATCCCGGGACAGGGGGATACTAGCACAGATACGCAGTATTTT,CASIPGQGDTSTDTQYF
many,15,TRBV7-2,.,TRBJ1-4,TGTGCCAGCAGCTTAAGTTCCTGGAATGCTGAAAAACTGTTTTTT,CASSLSSWNAEKLFF
many,16,TRBV7-6,.,TRBJ2-6,TGTGCCAGCAGCTTAGCGGGGAGCTCTGGGGCCAACGTCCTGACTTTC,CASSLAGSSGANVLTF
.,13,TRBV27,.,TRBJ1-2,TGTGCCAGCAGTTCGACAGGTCGCTATGGCTACACCTTC,CASSSTGRYGYTF
.,13,TRBV4-1,TRBD1,TRBJ2-7,TGCGCCAGCAGCCAACCCGCAGGGGGCTGGCAGTACTTC,CASSQPAGGWQYF
few,14,TRBV5-6,.,TRBJ1-1,TGTGCCAGCAGCTTGGGGTTAGGGGGGACTGAAGCTTTCTTT,CASSLGLGGTEAFF
.,16,TRBV20-1,TRBD1,TRBJ1-1,TGCAGTGCCAAACATCACAGGGGCGCTGGGGACACTGAAGCTTTCTTT,CSAKHHRGAGDTEAFF
many,13,TRBV25-1,TRBD1,TRBJ2-1,TGTGCCAGCAGGGACAGGGGCTACAATGAGCAGTTCTTC,CASRDRGYNEQFF
.,17,TRBV7-9,.,TRBJ2-6,TGTGCCAGCAGCTTAAAGGTCGCCCAACCTGGGGCCAACGTCCTGACTTTC,CASSLKVAQPGANVLTF
many,17,TRBV20-1,.,TRBJ2-1,TGCAGTGCTAGTATCAGCCTAGCGACAGTCTCCTACAATGAGCAGTTCTTC,CSASISLATVSYNEQFF
.,13,TRBV11-3,.,TRBJ2-3,TGTGCCAGCAGCTTAGTACAAACTGAGACGCAGTATTTT,CASSLVQTETQYF
.,14,TRBV6-1,.,TRBJ2-3,TGTGCCAGCAGAGGAGCGGTTAGCACAGATACGCAGTATTTT,CASRGAVSTDTQYF
many,16,TRBV5-6,.,TRBJ2-2,TGTGCCAGCAGCTTTGACGGATACGCGAACACCGGGGAGCTGTTTTTT,CASSFDGYANTGELFF
few,12,TRBV7-2,.,TRBJ2-3,TGTGCCAGCAGCCATAGACCAGATACGCAGTATTTT,CASSHRPDTQYF
few,14,TRBV9,.,TRBJ2-5,TGTGCCAGCAGCGTAGGACAGTTCCAAGAGACCCAGTACTTC,CASSVGQFQETQYF
.,15,TRBV20-1,TRBD2,TRBJ2-5,TGCAGTGCCCACGGACTAGCGGGGCACCAAGAGACCCAGTACTTC,CSAHGLAGHQETQYF
few,15,TRBV7-6,TRBD2,TRBJ2-7,TGTGCCAGCAGCCCGAAGAGAGCGGGGGCCTACGAGCAGTACTTC,CASSPKRAGAYEQYF
few,16,TRBV10-3,TRBD2,TRBJ2-3,TGTGCCATCAGTGAAGCACTAGCGGGAGGGTTTGATACGCAGTATTTT,CAISEALAGGFDTQYF
.,14,TRBV3-1,.,TRBJ2-6,TGTGCCAGCAGCCACAGGGATGGGGCCAACGTCCTGACTTTC,CASSHRDGANVLTF
few,16,TRBV4-1,TRBD1,TRBJ1-4,TGCGCCAGCAGCCAAGATCCCCAGGGGGGAGATGAAAAACTGTTTTTT,CASSQDPQGGDEKLFF
.,15,TRBV6-5,TRBD1,TRBJ1-2,TGTGCCAGCAGATACCATCTACAGGGGGCTAGGGGCTACACCTTC,CASRYHLQGARGYTF
few,15,TRBV5-1,.,TRBJ2-7,TGCGCCAGCAGCTTGGAACTGGGCGGTTCCTACGAGCAGTACTTC,CASSLELGGSYEQYF
few,13,TRBV15,.,TRBJ1-2,TGTGCCACCAGTATACAGGATAACTATGGCTACACCTTC,CATSIQDNYGYTF
few,14,TRBV7-3,.,TRBJ1-1,TGTGCCAGCAGCTCGGCAGGGGCTTACACTGAAGCTTTCTTT,CASSSAGAYTEAFF
.,15,TRBV20-1,TRBD1,TRBJ2-3,TGCAGTGCTTTGGGACAGGGGGGGGGGCTCGATACGCAGTATTTT,CSALGQGGGLDTQYF
.,14,TRBV29-1,TRBD1,TRBJ1-1,TGCAGCGCATTCAGGCAACAGGGGGGCACTGAAGCTTTCTTT,CSAFRQQGGTEAFF
.,13,TRBV28,.,TRBJ1-1,TGTGCCAGCAGCTCACCAGACAGGTTCCTGGCTTTCTTT,CASSSPDRFLAFF
.,14,TRBV5-6,TRBD2,TRBJ2-7,TGTGCCAGCAGCTTGTACCGGGCGACTAGCAAGCAGTACTTC,CASSLYRATSKQYF
.,14,TRBV3-1,TRBD1,TRBJ1-4,TGTGCCAGCAGCCAAACAGGGGGGAGTGAAAAACTGTTTTTT,CASSQTGGSEKLFF
.,13,TRBV12-3/TRBV12-4,.,TRBJ1-1,TGTGCCAGCAGCCGCTCGGTTGTGGAGGAAGCTTTCTTT,CASSRSVVEEAFF
many,16,TRBV24-1,TRBD2,TRBJ2-1,TGTGCCACCAGTGACCACACTAGCGGGAGGTCCGATGAGCAGTTCTTC,CATSDHTSGRSDEQFF
few,15,TRBV6-5,.,TRBJ1-4,TGTGCCAGCAGTTACTCCGGGGGGACGTCGGAAAAACTGTTTTTT,CASSYSGGTSEKLFF
.,15,TRBV12-3/TRBV12-4,.,TRBJ2-7,TGTGCCAGCAGCCCTTTTGTTGGACCCTTATACGAGCAGTACTTC,CASSPFVGPLYEQYF
few,13,TRBV7-9,.,TRBJ2-1,TGTGCCAGCAGCTCGGGACTCGTCAATGAGCAGTTCTTC,CASSSGLVNEQFF
many,11,TRBV28,.,TRBJ1-1,TGTGCCAGCAGCCGGAACACTGAAGCTTTCTTT,CASSRNTEAFF
.,15,TRBV6-1,TRBD2,TRBJ2-1,TGTGCCAGCAGTGTTCGGCTAGCGGGACACAATGAGCAGTTCTTC,CASSVRLAGHNEQFF
few,16,TRBV5-1,.,TRBJ2-1,TGCGCCAGCAGCTTGTATGCTTCGCCCACCTACAATGAGCAGTTCTTC,CASSLYASPTYNEQFF
few,11,TRBV29-1,.,TRBJ2-1,TGCAGCGTTGAACGTCACAATGAGCAGTTCTTC,CSVERHNEQFF
few,15,TRBV6-2/TRBV6-3,TRBD2,TRBJ2-7,TGTGCCAGCAGTTACGGACTAGCGGGAGTTTACGAGCAGTACTTC,CASSYGLAGVYEQYF
once,16,TRBV15,.,TRBJ1-4,TGTGCCACCAGCAGAGACCGCAGTTCAACTAATGAAAAACTGTTTTTT,CATSRDRSSTNEKLFF
few,18,TRBV4-1,.,TRBJ1-1,TGCGCCAGCAGCCCCGGCCGGGTCAACCCATCAATGAACACTGAAGCTTTCTTT,CASSPGRVNPSMNTEAFF